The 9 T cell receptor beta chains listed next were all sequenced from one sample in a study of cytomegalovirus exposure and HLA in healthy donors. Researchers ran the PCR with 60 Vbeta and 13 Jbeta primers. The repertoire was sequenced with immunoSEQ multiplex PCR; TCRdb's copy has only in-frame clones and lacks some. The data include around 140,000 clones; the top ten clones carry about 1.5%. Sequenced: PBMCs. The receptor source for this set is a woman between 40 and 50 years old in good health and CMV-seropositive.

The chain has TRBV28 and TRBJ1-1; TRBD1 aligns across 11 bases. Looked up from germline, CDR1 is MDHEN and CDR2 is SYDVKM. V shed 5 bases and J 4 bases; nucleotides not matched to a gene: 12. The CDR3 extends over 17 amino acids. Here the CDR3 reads CASSPGQGARPLTEAFF. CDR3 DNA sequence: TGTGCCAGCAGTCCTGGACAGGGGGCGCGTCCGCTCACTGAAGCTTTCTTT.

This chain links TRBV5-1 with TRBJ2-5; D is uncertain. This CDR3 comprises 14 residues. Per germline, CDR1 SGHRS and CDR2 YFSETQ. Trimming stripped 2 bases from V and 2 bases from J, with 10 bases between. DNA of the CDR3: TGCGCCAGCAGCTTTTTTGGCTTTCAAGAGACCCAGTACTTC. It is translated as CASSFFGFQETQYF. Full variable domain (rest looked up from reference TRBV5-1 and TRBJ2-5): KAGVTQTPRYLIKTRGQQVTLSCSPISGHRSVSWYQQTPGQGLQFLFEYFSETQRNKGNFPGRFSGRQFSNSRSEMNVSTLELGDSALYLCASSFFGFQETQYFGPGTRLLVL.

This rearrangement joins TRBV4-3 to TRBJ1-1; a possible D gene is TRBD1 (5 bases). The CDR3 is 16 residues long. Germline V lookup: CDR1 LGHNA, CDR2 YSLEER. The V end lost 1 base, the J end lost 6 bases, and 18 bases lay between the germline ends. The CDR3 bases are TGCGCCAGCAGCCAAGCTTCCGGGGGGGGGATGGCTGAAGCTTTCTTT. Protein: CASSQASGGGMAEAFF.

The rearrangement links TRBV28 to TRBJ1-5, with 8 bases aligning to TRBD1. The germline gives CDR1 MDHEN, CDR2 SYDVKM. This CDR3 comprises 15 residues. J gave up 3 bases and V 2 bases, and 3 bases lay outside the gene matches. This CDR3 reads CASSLGRGPNQPQHF. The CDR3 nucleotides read TGTGCCAGCAGTTTAGGCAGGGGGCCCAATCAGCCCCAGCATTTT.

CDR3 sequence: CSVETTGVGTEAFF. CDR3 nucleotides: TGCAGCGTTGAAACGACAGGGGTGGGCACTGAAGCTTTCTTT. The chain combines TRBV29-1 with TRBJ1-1; 8 bases line up with TRBD1. V shed 2 bases and J 4 bases; nucleotides not matched to a gene: 6. There are 14 residues in the CDR3. Germline CDR1 SQVTM, CDR2 ANQGSEA.

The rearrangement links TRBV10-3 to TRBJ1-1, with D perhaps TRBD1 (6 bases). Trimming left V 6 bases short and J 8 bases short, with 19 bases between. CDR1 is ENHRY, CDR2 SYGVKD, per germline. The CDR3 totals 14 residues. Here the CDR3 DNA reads TGTGCCATCAGGGATCTACGACAGGAGAAAGAAGCTTTCTTT. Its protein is CAIRDLRQEKEAFF.

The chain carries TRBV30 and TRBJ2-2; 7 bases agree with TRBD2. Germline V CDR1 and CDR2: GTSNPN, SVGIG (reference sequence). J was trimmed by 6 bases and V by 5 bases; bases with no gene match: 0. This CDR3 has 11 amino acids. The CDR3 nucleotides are TGTGCCTGGGGGAGGGCCGGGGAGCTGTTTTTT. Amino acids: CAWGRAGELFF.

Here the CDR3 reads CASSLASGTGSYEQYF. The DNA for the CDR3 is TGTGCCAGCAGCTTGGCCTCCGGGACAGGCTCCTACGAGCAGTACTTC. The chain has TRBV7-2 and TRBJ2-7; TRBD1 matches at 8 bases. CDR1 and CDR2 (germline): SGHTA, FQGNSA. The CDR3 covers 16 residues. The ends lost 3 bases at V and 0 bases at J; junction bases unmatched: 7.

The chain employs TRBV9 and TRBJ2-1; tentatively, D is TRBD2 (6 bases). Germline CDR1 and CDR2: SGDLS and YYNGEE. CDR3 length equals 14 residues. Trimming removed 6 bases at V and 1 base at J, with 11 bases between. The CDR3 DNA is TGTGCCAGCAATAGCGGAGATTCCTACAATGAGCAGTTCTTC. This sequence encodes CASNSGDSYNEQFF.